The clone carrying this T cell receptor beta chain has a handful of counts. Its matching antigen is unknown. This record belongs to a study of response to subunit inactivated influenza vaccine. Study-level findings and limits: Each seasonal flu vaccination may recruit only limited new T cells, authors suggested.

Trimming took off 7 bases at V and 7 bases at J, with 16 bases between the two ends. CDR3 length: 12 residues. Germline CDR1 reads SQVTM; CDR2 reads ANQGSEA. TCRdb called the RT-PCR reads again in MiXCR, with one record for every CDR3 protein. The repertoire holds some 500,000 distinct CDR3 sequences, with more than 15% as singletons. The sequence derives from a man between 45 and 75 years old who received an inactivated influenza vaccine. The chain uses TRBV29-1 and TRBJ1-2; a possible D gene is TRBD1 (6 bases). This specimen was CD4+ T cells sorted from PBMCs, taken approximately 25 months after vaccination. CDR3 protein: CSANREESGYTF. CDR3 sequence (DNA): TGCAGCGCCAACAGGGAAGAGAGTGGCTACACCTTC.